The 17 T cell receptor beta chains reported below all come from one sample, sequenced in a study of tumor-infiltrating lymphocytes in primary liver carcinoma. A constant-region primer served to make TCR beta cDNA from roughly 540 ng total RNA. ARM-PCR was slightly modified, and three nested multiplex PCR rounds with it gave rise to the TCR beta libraries. The two initial PCR rounds, ten to eleven cycles each, used TRBV1-TRBV30 forward and C-beta reverse primers. MiXCR, applied by TCRdb to the multiplex PCR reads, yields one record per CDR3 protein. The table has 90,000 to 150,000 distinct CDR3 sequences, under 70% seen once. Co-extracted RNA and DNA came from roughly 20-30 mg of unsorted bulk tissue. Sequences were obtained from tumor-adjacent normal liver tissue. The receptors were gathered from a woman in her sixties or seventies with primary liver carcinoma and hepatitis B virus infection.

As regards this clonotype: A read error may produce the germline difference seen at one junction end. The chain carries TRBV12-3 or TRBV12-4 and TRBJ2-1; D might be TRBD1 (7 bases). The CDR3 consists of 14 residues. CDR3 residues: CASSSGGSVRAAVF. The CDR3 DNA is TGTGCCAGCAGTTCAGGGGGGAGCGTGAGGGCCGCGGTCTTC.

In the case of this clonotype: This is likely a read error, given that the CDR3 carries no conserved phenylalanine or tryptophan at its end. The chain combines TRBV6-1 with TRBJ2-7; possibly TRBD2 for D (5 bases). The CDR3 totals 15 residues. Germline CDR1 MNHNS, CDR2 SASEGT. The CDR3 reads CASRDGPLDSYGQYY. In nucleotides, the CDR3 is TGTGCCAGCAGGGATGGACCCTTGGACTCCTACGGGCAGTACTAC.

A single count supports this clonotype. Given a much more abundant clone one base away, this may be a read error. This chain links TRBV28 with TRBJ1-1; weak D call: TRBD1 (6 bases). The germline V gene has CDR1 MDHEN and CDR2 SYDVKM. The CDR3 is made up of 14 amino acids. The CDR3 DNA follows: TGTGCCAGCAGCCGGGACACGATAAACACTGAAGCTTTATTT. Translating gives CASSRDTINTEALF.

This clonotype was detected many times. This chain links TRBV6-5 with TRBJ2-2; the D gene is possibly TRBD2 (6 bases). This CDR3 spans 15 amino acids. Germline-derived CDR1 and CDR2 are MNHEY and SVGAGI. V was pared by 8 bases and J by 6 bases, with 19 bases between. This CDR3 is CASHRGGAMAGELFF. The CDR3 coding sequence is TGTGCCAGCCACCGAGGAGGGGCGATGGCCGGGGAGCTGTTTTTT.

As regards this clonotype: Its ends do not fully match the called genes, so a read error is possible. The rearrangement joins TRBV6-2 or TRBV6-3 to TRBJ2-5, with D maybe TRBD1 (5 bases). The germline V gene has CDR1 MNHEY and CDR2 SVGEGT. CDR3 size: 15 residues. The CDR3, as DNA: TGTACCAGCACGATATCCAGGACACCCCAAGAGGCCCAGTACTTC. It encodes CTSTISRTPQEAQYF.

This clonotype was detected many times. The V gene is TRBV5-8, the J gene TRBJ2-1; 11 nucleotides match TRBD2. The CDR3 consists of 16 residues. The trim removed 2 bases at V and 8 bases at J, leaving 9 bases unmatched. Germline loops: CDR1 SGHTS, CDR2 YDEGEE. CDR3 sequence reads: CASSFDSGRAIYEQFF. CDR3 in DNA: TGTGCCAGCAGCTTTGATAGCGGGAGGGCCATTTATGAGCAGTTCTTC.

With regard to this clonotype: The germline gene is not matched at one end of the junction; a read error may be the cause. This chain joins TRBV11-2 and TRBJ2-7; D is undetermined. The CDR3 runs 14 residues. The germline gives CDR1 SGHAT, CDR2 FQNNGV. CDR3 bases: TGTGCCTGCAGCTCCAGCCGCACGGTTCTCGAGCAGTACTTC. This translates into CACSSSRTVLEQYF.

With respect to this clonotype: A much larger clone sits a single nucleotide away, making a read error possible. The CDR3 sequence: CASSLTPDSSSEQYF. The CDR3 DNA reads as TGCGCCAGCAGCTTGACCCCGGACAGTAGTAGCGAGCAGTACTTC. The chain recombines TRBV5-1 with TRBJ2-7; tentative D call: TRBD1 (6 bases). Trimming left V 1 base short and J 6 bases short, with 17 bases between. The CDR3 runs to 15 residues. Germline V gene lookup returns CDR1 SGHRS and CDR2 YFSETQ. The complete variable domain, with remaining parts taken from reference TRBV5-1 and TRBJ2-7, reads KAGVTQTPRYLIKTRGQQVTLSCSPISGHRSVSWYQQTPGQGLQFLFEYFSETQRNKGNFPGRFSGRQFSNSRSEMNVSTLELGDSALYLCASSLTPDSSSEQYFGPGTRLTVT.

This clonotype was picked up a small number of times. The V call is TRBV10-3, the J call TRBJ2-3, with D perhaps TRBD2 (6 bases). Germline CDR1 reads ENHRY; CDR2 reads SYGVKD. The CDR3 runs 15 residues. V lost 4 bases and J lost 1, with 12 bases in between. The CDR3: CAISALAGRTDTQYF. Here the CDR3 DNA reads TGTGCCATCAGTGCTCTGGCGGGACGCACAGATACGCAGTATTTT.

J is TRBJ2-2 and V is TRBV11-2; 7 bases agree with TRBD2. Germline CDR1 SGHAT, CDR2 FQNNGV. CDR3 length: 16 residues. The V and J ends lost 8 bases and 3 bases, in that order; junction bases with no gene match: 12. The CDR3 nucleotides are TGTGCCAGCTACTCCGGACTAGTTCAGGACACCGGGGAGCTGTTTTTT. It codes for CASYSGLVQDTGELFF. The whole variable domain, filled in from reference TRBV11-2 and TRBJ2-2, reads EAGVAQSPRYKIIEKRQSVAFWCNPISGHATLYWYQQILGQGPKLLIQFQNNGVVDDSQLPKDRFSAERLKGVDSTLKIQPAKLEDSAVYLCASYSGLVQDTGELFFGEGSRLTVL.

This clonotype has a single count. A clone one base away is much larger, so this may be a read error. The CDR3 loop is CAGSLAGGRSYNEQFF. CDR3 nucleotide sequence: TGTGCCGGCAGCTTAGCTGGCGGGAGGTCATACAATGAGCAGTTCTTC. This chain uses TRBV7-9 with TRBJ2-1; 8 nucleotides match TRBD2. The CDR3 has 16 amino acids. Per germline, CDR1 SEHNR and CDR2 FQNEAQ (reference sequence). Filled out from reference TRBV7-9 and TRBJ2-1, the complete variable domain reads DTGVSQNPRHKITKRGQNVTFRCDPISEHNRLYWYRQTLGQGPEFLTYFQNEAQLEKSRLLSDRFSAERPKGSFSTLEIQRTEQGDSAMYLCAGSLAGGRSYNEQFFGPGTRLTVL.

The V gene is TRBV11-3, the J gene TRBJ2-1; D remains unclear. With 9 bases removed from V and 12 bases from J, the gap between germline ends came to 18 bases. Germline lookup yields CDR1 SGHNT and CDR2 YENEEA. The CDR3 covers 12 residues. As DNA, the CDR3 is TGTGCCAGTAGCAGAACGTCCTTTAGGCAGTTCTTC. It yields the protein CASSRTSFRQFF.

The rearrangement joins TRBV24-1 to TRBJ2-6, with D possibly being TRBD2 (5 bases). V was trimmed by 4 bases and J by 0 bases, leaving 6 bases between them. The CDR3 runs to 15 residues. Germline V gene sequence: CDR1 KGHDR, CDR2 SFDVKD. The CDR3 sequence: CATSEAGSGANVLTF. CDR3 bases: TGTGCCACCAGTGAGGCGGGCTCTGGGGCCAACGTCCTGACTTTC.

On this clonotype itself: The junction departs from germline at one end; a sequencing error may be responsible. The chain is built from TRBV12-3 or TRBV12-4 and TRBJ2-5; 7 bases fit TRBD2. The CDR3 totals 15 residues. The CDR3 spells CTSSLYAGEGETQYF. CDR3 sequence (DNA): TGTACCAGTAGTTTATATGCGGGAGAGGGGGAGACCCAGTACTTC.

The J gene is TRBJ2-2, the V gene TRBV11-2, with a tentative D call TRBD2 (5 bases). The V and J ends lost 0 bases and 17 bases respectively, with 16 bases between them. In germline, CDR1 is SGHAT, CDR2 FQNNGV. The CDR3 runs to 13 residues. CDR3 DNA sequence: TGTGCCAGCAGCTTAGATAGGGCTGGGGAGATATTTTTT. Its protein product is CASSLDRAGEIFF.

Many counts were recorded for this clonotype. This chain joins TRBV7-9 and TRBJ1-1, with D possibly being TRBD1 (5 bases). The CDR3 consists of 16 residues. With 6 bases removed from V and 0 bases from J, the gap between germline ends came to 17 bases. From germline, CDR1 is SEHNR and CDR2 FQNEAQ (reference sequence). The CDR3 DNA reads TGTGCCAGCAGGCACCGGGACCTCGCCTTGAACACTGAAGCTTTCTTT. This encodes CASRHRDLALNTEAFF.

Points on this clonotype: The junction does not match germline at one end; this may be a read error. The V gene is TRBV4-1, the J gene TRBJ2-2; 14 bases are a match to TRBD2. Per the germline V gene, CDR1 is MGHRA and CDR2 is YSYEKL. This CDR3 region has 16 residues. For the CDR3, the DNA is TGCGCCGGCAGCCTCGGGACTAGCGGGAGCTCCGGGAAGCTGTTTTTT. Protein: CAGSLGTSGSSGKLFF.